The next 18 T cell receptor beta chains were all read from a single sample in a study of resident and recirculating memory T cells in vitiligo. Clones were sequenced by immunoSEQ multiplex PCR, and TCRdb holds only the in-frame ones, with some missing. This table has more than 65,000 clones, about 89% appearing once. The sequenced sample was blood. Receptors originate from a male donor with vitiligo.

V is TRBV11-2 and J is TRBJ1-2, with 10 positions matching TRBD1. Germline loops: CDR1 SGHAT, CDR2 FQNNGV. The ends lost 2 bases at V and 5 bases at J; junction bases unmatched: 5. CDR3 length equals 15 residues. CDR3 sequence reads: CASSLRTGGGYGYTF. The DNA of the CDR3 is TGTGCCAGCAGCTTACGGACAGGGGGTGGGTATGGCTACACCTTC.

The count of this clone is one. J is TRBJ2-3 and V is TRBV4-2, with 14 nucleotides matching TRBD2. Germline CDR1 is LGHNA and CDR2 is YNFKEQ. This CDR3 is built from 18 residues. J was trimmed by 4 bases and V by 0 bases; bases with no gene match: 6. This chain's CDR3 is CASSQEGRLAGGSDTQYF. The CDR3 nucleotides are TGTGCCAGCAGCCAAGAGGGTCGACTAGCGGGGGGGTCAGATACGCAGTATTTT.

V is TRBV10-3 and J is TRBJ2-3; maybe TRBD2 (5 bases). The germline V and J ends were trimmed by 6 bases and 5 bases, with 9 bases remaining between them. From germline, CDR1 is ENHRY and CDR2 SYGVKD. The CDR3 has 12 residues. DNA of the CDR3: TGTGCCATCAGAGAAGAGGGAGATACGCAGTATTTT. Translation: CAIREEGDTQYF.

This clone was detected only once. The V gene is TRBV5-6, the J gene TRBJ2-3, with TRBD2 matching over 12 bases. The CDR3 has 18 residues. V dropped 0 bases and J dropped 0; count of bases not matched to a gene: 5. From germline, CDR1 is SGHDT and CDR2 YYEEEE. This CDR3 reads CASSLVLAGGPSTDTQYF. The CDR3 DNA is TGTGCCAGCAGCTTGGTCCTAGCGGGGGGGCCTAGCACAGATACGCAGTATTTT.

V is TRBV4-2 and J is TRBJ2-3, with 9 bases matching TRBD2. Trimming cost V 4 bases and J 4 bases; bases outside gene matches: 6. This CDR3 spans 15 amino acids. Germline V CDR1 and CDR2: LGHNA, YNFKEQ. The CDR3 loop is CASSPSGDGADTQYF. The CDR3 DNA is TGTGCCAGCAGCCCTAGCGGGGACGGTGCAGATACGCAGTATTTT.

CDR3 coding DNA: TGCGCCAGCAGCCAAGATCAGGGGTACCAAGAGACCCAGTACTTC. This gives the protein CASSQDQGYQETQYF. The V call is TRBV4-3, the J call TRBJ2-5; the D gene is possibly TRBD1 (6 bases). The CDR3 consists of 15 residues. Germline assignment: CDR1 LGHNA and CDR2 YSLEER. With 0 bases removed from V and 0 bases from J, the gap between germline ends came to 8 bases.

Note on this clone: Different DNA sequences within this sample yield the same CDR3. V usage is TRBV18 and J usage is TRBJ2-1; TRBD1 might be the D (6 bases). The germline V gene has CDR1 KGHSH and CDR2 LQKENI. V dropped 6 bases and J dropped 7 bases, with 13 bases sitting between them. The CDR3 is made up of 13 amino acids. CDR3 bases: TGTGCCAGCTCTCCTCGGCAGGGGAATGAGCAGTTCTTC. It translates to CASSPRQGNEQFF.

This rearrangement joins TRBV11-3 to TRBJ2-2; TRBD1 might be the D (5 bases). Trimming shortened V by 5 bases and J by 5 bases, and 9 bases separated the two germline ends. Germline lookup yields CDR1 SGHNT and CDR2 YENEEA. This CDR3 contains 13 residues. The CDR3 DNA is TGTGCCAGCAGCGGTAGGGGAACCGGGGAGCTGTTTTTT. Translation: CASSGRGTGELFF.

The V call is TRBV25-1, the J call TRBJ1-1, with TRBD1 matching over 7 bases. With V trimmed by 5 bases and J by 0 bases, 6 bases remained unmatched. Germline V CDR1 and CDR2: MGHDK, SYGVNS. This CDR3 has 15 amino acids. The chain's CDR3 is CASSPHRGMNTEAFF. CDR3 DNA: TGTGCCAGCAGTCCACACAGGGGCATGAACACTGAAGCTTTCTTT.

The J gene is TRBJ2-1, the V gene TRBV7-9; 10 bases fit TRBD2. The CDR3 has 16 amino acids. The junction had 4 bases not matched to a gene; V was cut back by 5 bases and J by 0 bases. Per germline, CDR1 SEHNR and CDR2 FQNEAQ (reference sequence). The CDR3 loop is CASSRTSGPSYNEQFF. In DNA, the CDR3 is TGTGCCAGCAGCCGGACTAGCGGCCCCTCCTACAATGAGCAGTTCTTC.

The chain has TRBV9 and TRBJ1-5, with 9 bases fitting TRBD1. Unmatched junction bases numbered 5, after V lost 4 bases and J lost 3 bases. Per the germline V gene, CDR1 is SGDLS and CDR2 is YYNGEE. This CDR3 is 15 amino acids long. In DNA, the CDR3 is TGTGCCAGCAGCATCGGGACAGGGCTCAATCAGCCCCAGCATTTT. Translated: CASSIGTGLNQPQHF.

V gene TRBV7-2 combines with J gene TRBJ1-2; 9 bases match TRBD1. This CDR3 contains 14 residues. The trim removed 2 bases at V and 9 bases at J, leaving 7 bases unmatched. CDR1 is SGHTA, CDR2 FQGNSA, per germline. Here the CDR3 reads CASSLRQGDPSYTF. The CDR3 DNA reads TGTGCCAGCAGCTTACGACAGGGGGATCCCAGCTACACCTTC.

The chain recombines TRBV6-6 with TRBJ2-3; TRBD1 might be the D (6 bases). The V gene lost 7 bases and the J gene lost 2 bases, with 19 bases spanning the gap. CDR3 length: 16 residues. Germline lookup yields CDR1 MNHNY and CDR2 SVGAGI (reference sequence). The DNA for the CDR3 is TGTGCCAGCAACTTCTTACAGGGACGCTCCACAGATACGCAGTATTTT. Translation: CASNFLQGRSTDTQYF.

In its sample, this clone was seen once. The gene calls are TRBV4-1 and TRBJ2-5; D is ambiguous. CDR1 MGHRA and CDR2 YSYEKL come from the germline V gene. Trimming pared 0 bases from V and 3 bases from J, leaving 8 bases between. CDR3 length: 14 residues. CDR3 DNA sequence: TGCGCCAGCAGCCAAGATGGGCGAAAAGAGACCCAGTACTTC. Amino acids: CASSQDGRKETQYF.

V and J are TRBV6-1 and TRBJ2-5; TRBD2 agrees at 13 bases. Germline CDR1 is MNHNS and CDR2 is SASEGT. V trimming: 6 bases; J trimming: 5 bases; junction bases outside the gene matches: 3. This CDR3 is 14 amino acids long. CDR3 loop: CASRTSGGPETQYF. The CDR3, as DNA: TGTGCCAGCAGGACTAGCGGGGGGCCCGAGACCCAGTACTTC.

The gene calls are TRBV29-1 and TRBJ2-7; 8 bases are shared with TRBD1. V was clipped by 5 bases and J by 2 bases; unmatched bases: 14. This CDR3 is 16 amino acids long. Germline lookup yields CDR1 SQVTM and CDR2 ANQGSEA. Here the CDR3 DNA reads TGCAGCGTTTTTGGCGCTTTGCAGGGGGCTACCTACGAGCAGTACTTC. It yields the protein CSVFGALQGATYEQYF.

The V call is TRBV29-1, the J call TRBJ1-2, with D possibly matching TRBD1 (6 bases). Germline CDR1 and CDR2: SQVTM and ANQGSEA. Trimming took 1 base from V and 8 from J, leaving 11 bases between them. The CDR3 contains 12 residues. The chain's CDR3 is CSVEGGGGGYTF. The CDR3 DNA reads as TGCAGCGTTGAAGGGGGGGGCGGCGGCTACACCTTC. The full variable domain, its missing parts supplied by reference TRBV29-1 and TRBJ1-2, is SAVISQKPSRDICQRGTSLTIQCQVDSQVTMMFWYRQQPGQSLTLIATANQGSEATYESGFVIDKFPISRPNLTFSTLTVSNMSPEDSSIYLCSVEGGGGGYTFGSGTRLTVV.

The chain joins TRBV28 to TRBJ2-1; 9 nucleotides match TRBD1. V was clipped by 8 bases and J by 2 bases; unmatched bases: 10. CDR1 is MDHEN and CDR2 is SYDVKM in the germline V gene. The length of the CDR3 is 16 residues. In DNA form, the CDR3 reads TGTGCCAGCCGCTTGGGACAGGGTACGACCTACAATGAGCAGTTCTTC. It yields the protein CASRLGQGTTYNEQFF.